This note documents a single T cell receptor (beta chain) sequence. Participants were aged 18 to 89 years, lived in around 25 US areas, and enrolled virtually. Among Cohort 3 donors, those recovered had two negative PCRs, clearance, or symptom resolution. The data were obtained in a study of blood T cell repertoires in COVID-19. TCRdb keeps only in-frame clones here, not all; method: immunoSEQ multiplex PCR. The top ten clones hold 1.2% of a sample with 350,000 to 400,000 clones, roughly 91% of them seen once. Germline CDR1 SGHRS, CDR2 YFSETQ. V was pared by 4 bases and J by 4 bases, with 9 bases of the junction left unmatched. CDR3 length: 16 residues.

Sample: PBMCs or T cells enriched from blood (not recorded which). J is TRBJ1-1 and V is TRBV5-1; the match to TRBD1 covers 11 bases. This receptor was identified in a woman under 30 who had recovered from COVID-19. The chain's CDR3 is CASSRGDRGSSTEAFF. In DNA, the CDR3 is TGCGCCAGCAGCCGGGGGGACAGGGGGTCCTCCACTGAAGCTTTCTTT.